The clone carrying this TCR beta chain was seen once. CDR1 is SGHDT and CDR2 is YYEEEE in the germline V gene. V gave up 2 bases and J gave up 9 bases; unmatched junction bases: 5. The CDR3 consists of 15 residues. The sample belongs to a study of blood T cell repertoires in COVID-19. Turning to the study itself: Donors in the United States, Italy and Spain gave samples during acute or convalescent COVID-19. Sources were T cells, B-cell-depleted T cells, or PBMCs; the material itself was cDNA or gDNA.

Original processing notes: Estimation of nucleated cell counts relied on the amplification of reference gene primers. The protocol was immunoSEQ multiplex PCR, while the TCRdb copy is restricted to in-frame clones and leaves out a portion. Clone size and V and J calls were adopted from that table, with D and trimming inferred from the DNA. The profile shows 86,000 or so clones, over 90% of them singletons. The sequenced sample consisted of peripheral blood. The chain recombines TRBV5-6 with TRBJ1-6, with 10 nucleotides matching TRBD1. This receptor was obtained from a human donor with active COVID-19. The donor label of this sample is uncertain. This CDR3 is CASSFRTGGTSPLHF. The CDR3 nucleotides read TGTGCCAGCAGCTTCCGGACAGGGGGTACTTCACCCCTCCACTTT.